Each of the 13 T cell receptor beta chains below was sequenced from the same sample in a study of T cell responses to AZD1222 COVID-19 vaccine. TCRdb keeps only in-frame clones here, not all; method: immunoSEQ multiplex PCR. The table includes 180,000 or so clones, 80% to 95% detected once. Sample: peripheral blood, taken 28 days after the second AZD1222 dose. These receptors were obtained from an adult who received the AZD1222 COVID-19 vaccine.

The CDR3 sequence: CASSQDLVRGGRRNEQFF. Here the CDR3 DNA reads TGCGCCAGCAGCCAAGATCTAGTGAGAGGGGGGCGCAGAAATGAGCAGTTCTTC. This chain connects TRBV4-3 to TRBJ2-1, with D perhaps being TRBD1 or TRBD2 (6 bases each). Deletions cut 0 bases from V and 7 bases from J, with 22 bases between. CDR1 and CDR2 (germline): LGHNA, YSLEER. The length of the CDR3 is 18 residues.

The chain combines TRBV9 with TRBJ2-2; 9 nucleotides align to TRBD2. CDR1 is SGDLS and CDR2 is YYNGEE in the germline V gene. Trimming at V came to 1 base and at J to 6 bases, leaving 7 bases not matched to a gene. This CDR3 has 16 amino acids. CDR3 sequence (DNA): TGTGCCAGCAGCGTATTTCGCGGGGGGGCCGCCGGGGAGCTGTTTTTT. As protein: CASSVFRGGAAGELFF.

This rearrangement joins TRBV7-9 to TRBJ2-1; the D gene is possibly TRBD2 (6 bases). V dropped 2 bases and J dropped 0 bases, with 17 bases sitting between them. Germline V gives CDR1 SEHNR, CDR2 FQNEAQ (reference sequence). This CDR3 region has 18 residues. The CDR3 sequence: CASSLSIPGSGSYNEQFF. The DNA for the CDR3 is TGTGCCAGCAGCTTAAGTATCCCCGGGAGTGGCTCCTACAATGAGCAGTTCTTC.

This sequence joins TRBV25-1 and TRBJ2-1; D unclear. This CDR3 has 13 amino acids. Germline-derived CDR1 and CDR2 are MGHDK and SYGVNS. Trimming removed 3 bases at V and 9 bases at J, with 12 bases between. As DNA, the CDR3 is TGTGCCAGCAGTGATGGGCTTACTCCTGAGCAGTTCTTC. It encodes CASSDGLTPEQFF.

This chain joins TRBV18 and TRBJ2-2, with a possible D match to TRBD2 (6 bases). CDR1 is KGHSH, CDR2 LQKENI, per germline. There are 13 residues in the CDR3. Trimming cost V 8 bases and J 1 base, with 8 bases left between them. The DNA for the CDR3 is TGTGCCAGCCTCGGGGGGAACACCGGGGAGCTGTTTTTT. Amino acid sequence: CASLGGNTGELFF.

V gene TRBV4-2 combines with J gene TRBJ1-5; D is unresolved. The germline gives CDR1 LGHNA, CDR2 YNFKEQ. The CDR3 is 14 amino acids. V lost 0 bases, J lost 4 bases, and 7 bases lay in between. This CDR3 reads CASSQDSQNQPQHF. CDR3 DNA sequence: TGTGCCAGCAGCCAAGATAGTCAGAATCAGCCCCAGCATTTT.

This chain uses TRBV5-1 with TRBJ2-6; no definite D call. The CDR3 is made up of 14 amino acids. CDR1 and CDR2 (germline): SGHRS, YFSETQ. V was shortened by 4 bases and J by 4 bases, with 9 bases between the two germline ends. The DNA for the CDR3 is TGCGCCAGCAGCCCGGGTCTAGGGGCCAACGTCCTGACTTTC. This translates into CASSPGLGANVLTF.

V usage is TRBV6-6 and J usage is TRBJ1-2; no firm D call. Deletions cut 9 bases from V and 0 bases from J, with 8 bases between. The germline gives CDR1 MNHNY, CDR2 SVGAGI (reference sequence). The length of the CDR3 is 12 residues. This CDR3 reads CASRTANYGYTF. The CDR3 region has the DNA TGTGCCAGTAGGACTGCTAACTATGGCTACACCTTC.

The J gene is TRBJ2-7, the V gene TRBV7-4; tentative D call: TRBD2 (7 bases). The CDR3 runs to 17 residues. From germline, CDR1 is SGHVT and CDR2 SQSDAQ. V lost 6 bases, J lost 2 bases, and 23 bases lay in between. The CDR3 DNA reads as TGTGCCAGCAGTTGGAGGGGGGGACTCCGTGGCCCCTACGAGCAGTACTTC. Protein sequence: CASSWRGGLRGPYEQYF. Complete variable domain (other parts from reference TRBV7-4 and TRBJ2-7): GAGVSQSPRYKVAKRGRDVALRCDSISGHVTLYWYRQTLGQGSEVLTYSQSDAQRDKSGRPSGRFSAERPERSVSTLKIQRTEQGDSAVYLCASSWRGGLRGPYEQYFGPGTRLTVT.

The V call is TRBV9, the J call TRBJ2-1; D not certain. The length of the CDR3 is 15 residues. V lost 0 bases to trimming and J lost 4 bases, with 11 bases between them. Germline CDR1 is SGDLS and CDR2 is YYNGEE. This CDR3 is CASSVDGIDYNEQFF. The CDR3 nucleotides are TGTGCCAGCAGCGTAGATGGGATAGATTACAATGAGCAGTTCTTC.

The chain uses TRBV27 and TRBJ2-1, with 10 bases matching TRBD2. The CDR3 sequence is 17 residues long. Germline CDR1 is MNHEY and CDR2 is SMNVEV (reference sequence). V was clipped by 2 bases and J by 4 bases; unmatched bases: 8. The CDR3 sequence is CASSLRRPGLAYNEQFF. CDR3 in DNA: TGTGCCAGCAGTTTAAGGCGCCCGGGACTAGCGTACAATGAGCAGTTCTTC.

This chain links TRBV13 with TRBJ2-3, with D uncertain. Germline V gene data show CDR1 as PRHDT and CDR2 as FYEKMQ (reference sequence). V was pared by 5 bases and J by 0 bases, with 12 bases between. The CDR3 loop spans 15 amino acids. CDR3 loop: CASSIYRASTDTQYF. The CDR3, as DNA: TGTGCCAGCAGCATTTATAGGGCTAGCACAGATACGCAGTATTTT. The variable domain in full, with the rest retrieved from reference TRBV13 and TRBJ2-3, is AAGVIQSPRHLIKEKRETATLKCYPIPRHDTVYWYQQGPGQDPQFLISFYEKMQSDKGSIPDRFSAQQFSDYHSELNMSSLELGDSALYFCASSIYRASTDTQYFGPGTRLTVL.

The chain couples TRBV5-1 to TRBJ2-5; a possible D gene is TRBD1 (5 bases). With 2 bases removed from V and 1 base from J, the gap between germline ends came to 12 bases. Germline V gives CDR1 SGHRS, CDR2 YFSETQ. CDR3 length equals 15 residues. CDR3 sequence reads: CASSLAQGPQETQYF. The CDR3 nucleotides read TGCGCCAGCAGCTTAGCGCAGGGCCCCCAAGAGACCCAGTACTTC.